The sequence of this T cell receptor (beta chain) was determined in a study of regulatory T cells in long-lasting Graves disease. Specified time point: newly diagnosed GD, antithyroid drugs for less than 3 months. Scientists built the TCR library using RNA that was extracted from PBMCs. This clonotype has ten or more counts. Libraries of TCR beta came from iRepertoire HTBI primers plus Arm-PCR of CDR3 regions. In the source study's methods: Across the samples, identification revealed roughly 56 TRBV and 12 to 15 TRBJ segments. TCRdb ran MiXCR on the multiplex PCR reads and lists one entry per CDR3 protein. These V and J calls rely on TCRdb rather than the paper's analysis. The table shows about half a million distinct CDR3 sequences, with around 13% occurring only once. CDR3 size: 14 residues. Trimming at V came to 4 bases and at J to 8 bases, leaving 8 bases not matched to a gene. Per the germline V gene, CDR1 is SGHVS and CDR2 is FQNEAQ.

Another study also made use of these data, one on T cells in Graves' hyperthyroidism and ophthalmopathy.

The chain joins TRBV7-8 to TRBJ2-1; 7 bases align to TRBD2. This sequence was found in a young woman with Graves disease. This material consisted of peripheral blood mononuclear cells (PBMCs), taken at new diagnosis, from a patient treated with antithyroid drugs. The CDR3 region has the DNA TGTGCCAGCAGCTCACGGGGGGTAGGGGATGAGCAGTTCTTC. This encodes CASSSRGVGDEQFF.